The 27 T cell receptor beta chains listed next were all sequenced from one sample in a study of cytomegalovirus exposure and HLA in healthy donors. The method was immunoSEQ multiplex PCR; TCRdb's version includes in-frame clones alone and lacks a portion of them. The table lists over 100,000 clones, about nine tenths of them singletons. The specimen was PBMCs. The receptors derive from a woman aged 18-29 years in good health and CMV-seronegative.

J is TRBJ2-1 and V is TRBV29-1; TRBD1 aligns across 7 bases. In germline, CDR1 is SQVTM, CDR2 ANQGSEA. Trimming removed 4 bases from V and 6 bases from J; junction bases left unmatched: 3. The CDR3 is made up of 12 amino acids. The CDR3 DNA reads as TGCAGCGTTGTGACAGGGACCAATGAGCAGTTCTTC. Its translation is CSVVTGTNEQFF.

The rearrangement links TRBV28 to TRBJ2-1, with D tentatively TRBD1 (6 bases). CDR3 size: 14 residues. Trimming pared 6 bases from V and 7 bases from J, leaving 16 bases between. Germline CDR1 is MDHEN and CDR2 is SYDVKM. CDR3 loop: CASRVDQGNNEQFF. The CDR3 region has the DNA TGTGCCAGCAGGGTAGATCAGGGGAATAATGAGCAGTTCTTC.

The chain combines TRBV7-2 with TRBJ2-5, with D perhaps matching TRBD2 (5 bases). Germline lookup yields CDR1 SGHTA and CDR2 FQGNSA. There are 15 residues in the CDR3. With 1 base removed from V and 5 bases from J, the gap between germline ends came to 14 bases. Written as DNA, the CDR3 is TGTGCCAGCAGCTTAGTGTTGATGAGAGGGGAGACCCAGTACTTC. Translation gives CASSLVLMRGETQYF. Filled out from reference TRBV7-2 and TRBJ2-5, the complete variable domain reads GAGVSQSPSNKVTEKGKDVELRCDPISGHTALYWYRQSLGQGLEFLIYFQGNSAPDKSGLPSDRFSAERTGGSVSTLTIQRTQQEDSAVYLCASSLVLMRGETQYFGPGTRLLVL.

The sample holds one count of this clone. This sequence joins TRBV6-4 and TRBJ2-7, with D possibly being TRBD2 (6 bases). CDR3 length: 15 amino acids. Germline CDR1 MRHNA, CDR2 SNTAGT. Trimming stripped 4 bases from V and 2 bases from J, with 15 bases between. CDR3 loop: CASSGLADSPYEQYF. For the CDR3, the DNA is TGTGCCAGCAGTGGCTTAGCGGACTCCCCCTACGAGCAGTACTTC.

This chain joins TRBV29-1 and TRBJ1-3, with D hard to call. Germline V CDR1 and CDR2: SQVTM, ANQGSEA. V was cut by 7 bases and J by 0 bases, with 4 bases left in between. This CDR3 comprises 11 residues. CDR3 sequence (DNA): TGCAGCGCCGTCTCTGGAAACACCATATATTTT. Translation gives CSAVSGNTIYF.

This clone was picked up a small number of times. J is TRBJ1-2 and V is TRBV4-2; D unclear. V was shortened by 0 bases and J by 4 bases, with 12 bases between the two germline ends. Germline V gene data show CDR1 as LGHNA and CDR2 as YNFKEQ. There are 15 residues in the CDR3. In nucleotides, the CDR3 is TGTGCCAGCAGCCAAGACCCGGACTCCCTCTATGGCTACACCTTC. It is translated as CASSQDPDSLYGYTF.

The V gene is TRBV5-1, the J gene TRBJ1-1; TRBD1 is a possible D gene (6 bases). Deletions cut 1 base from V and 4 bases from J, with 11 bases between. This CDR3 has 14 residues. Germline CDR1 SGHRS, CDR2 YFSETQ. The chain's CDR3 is CASSLTGSGTEAFF. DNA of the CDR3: TGCGCCAGCAGCTTGACAGGGTCGGGCACTGAAGCTTTCTTT.

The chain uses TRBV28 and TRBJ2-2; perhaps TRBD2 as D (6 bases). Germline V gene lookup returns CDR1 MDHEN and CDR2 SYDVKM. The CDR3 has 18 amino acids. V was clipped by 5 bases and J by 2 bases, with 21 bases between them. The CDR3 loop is CASSGWGSGHGNTGELFF. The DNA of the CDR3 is TGTGCCAGCAGTGGTTGGGGTAGCGGCCATGGAAACACCGGGGAGCTGTTTTTT.

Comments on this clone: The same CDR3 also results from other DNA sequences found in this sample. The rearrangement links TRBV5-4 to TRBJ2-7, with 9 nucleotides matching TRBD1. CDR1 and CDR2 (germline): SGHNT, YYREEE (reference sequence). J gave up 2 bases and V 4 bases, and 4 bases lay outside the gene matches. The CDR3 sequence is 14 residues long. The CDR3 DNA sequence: TGTGCCAGCAGCCCAAGACAGGGGGCCTACGAGCAGTACTTC. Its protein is CASSPRQGAYEQYF.

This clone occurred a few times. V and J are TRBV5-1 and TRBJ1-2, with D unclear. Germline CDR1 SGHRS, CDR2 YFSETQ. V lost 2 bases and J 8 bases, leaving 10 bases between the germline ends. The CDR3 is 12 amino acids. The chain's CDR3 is CASSLAYDGYTF. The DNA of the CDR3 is TGCGCCAGCAGCTTAGCGTACGACGGCTACACCTTC.

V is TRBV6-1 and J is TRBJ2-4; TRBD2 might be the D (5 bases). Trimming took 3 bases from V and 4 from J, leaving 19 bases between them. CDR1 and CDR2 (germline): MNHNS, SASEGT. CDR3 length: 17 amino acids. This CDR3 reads CASSEMPTRARKNIQYF. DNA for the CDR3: TGTGCCAGCAGTGAGATGCCTACGCGGGCACGTAAAAACATTCAGTACTTC.

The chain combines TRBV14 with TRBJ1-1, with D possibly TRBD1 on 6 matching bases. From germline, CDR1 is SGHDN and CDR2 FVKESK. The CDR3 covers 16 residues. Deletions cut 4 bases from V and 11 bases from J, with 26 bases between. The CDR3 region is CASSRSPTRGSQMAFF. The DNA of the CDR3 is TGTGCCAGCAGCCGAAGCCCTACCAGGGGATCCCAAATGGCTTTCTTT.

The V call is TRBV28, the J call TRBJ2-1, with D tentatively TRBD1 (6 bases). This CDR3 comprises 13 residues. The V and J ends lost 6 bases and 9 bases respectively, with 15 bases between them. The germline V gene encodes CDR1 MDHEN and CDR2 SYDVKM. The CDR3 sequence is CASSLQGNGEQFF. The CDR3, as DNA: TGTGCCAGCAGCCTACAGGGAAACGGTGAGCAGTTCTTC. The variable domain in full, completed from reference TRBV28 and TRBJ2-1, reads DVKVTQSSRYLVKRTGEKVFLECVQDMDHENMFWYRQDPGLGLRLIYFSYDVKMKEKGDIPEGYSVSREKKERFSLILESASTNQTSMYLCASSLQGNGEQFFGPGTRLTVL.

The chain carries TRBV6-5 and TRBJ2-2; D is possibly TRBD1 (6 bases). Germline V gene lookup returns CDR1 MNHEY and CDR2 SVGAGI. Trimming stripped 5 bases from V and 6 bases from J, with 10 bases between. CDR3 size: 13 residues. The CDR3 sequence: CASSKQGAGELFF. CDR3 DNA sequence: TGTGCCAGCAGTAAACAGGGTGCCGGGGAGCTGTTTTTT.

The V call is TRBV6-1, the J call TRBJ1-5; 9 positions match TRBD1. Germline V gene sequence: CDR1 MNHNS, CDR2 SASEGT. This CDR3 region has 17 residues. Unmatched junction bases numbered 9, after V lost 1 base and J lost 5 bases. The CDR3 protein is CASSEVPGQGRDQPQHF. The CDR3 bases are TGTGCCAGCAGTGAAGTTCCTGGACAGGGGCGAGATCAGCCCCAGCATTTT.

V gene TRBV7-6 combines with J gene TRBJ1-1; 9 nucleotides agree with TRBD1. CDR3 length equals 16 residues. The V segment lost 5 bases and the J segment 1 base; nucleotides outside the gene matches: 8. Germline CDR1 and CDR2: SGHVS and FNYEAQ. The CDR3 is CASSVTQGAPNTEAFF. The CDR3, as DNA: TGTGCCAGCAGCGTAACACAGGGGGCCCCGAACACTGAAGCTTTCTTT.

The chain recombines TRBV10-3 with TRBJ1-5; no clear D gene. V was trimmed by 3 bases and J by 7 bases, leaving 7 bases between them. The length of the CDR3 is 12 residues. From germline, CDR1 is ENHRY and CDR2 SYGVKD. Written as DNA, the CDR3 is TGTGCCATCAGTGATCTCGGGCAGCCCCAGCATTTT. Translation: CAISDLGQPQHF.

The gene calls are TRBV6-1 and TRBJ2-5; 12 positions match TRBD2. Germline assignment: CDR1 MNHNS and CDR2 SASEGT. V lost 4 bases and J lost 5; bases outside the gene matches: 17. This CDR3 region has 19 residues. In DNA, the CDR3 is TGTGCCAGCAGTGGGCAGCAAGAGGGACTAGCGGGTCCCGGGGAGACCCAGTACTTC. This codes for CASSGQQEGLAGPGETQYF.

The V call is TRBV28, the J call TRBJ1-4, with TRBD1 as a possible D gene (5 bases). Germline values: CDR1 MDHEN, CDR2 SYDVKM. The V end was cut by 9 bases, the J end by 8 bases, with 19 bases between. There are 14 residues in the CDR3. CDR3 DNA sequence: TGTGCCAGTACTATCGGCGGGGGGAAAGAAAAACTGTTTTTT. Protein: CASTIGGGKEKLFF.

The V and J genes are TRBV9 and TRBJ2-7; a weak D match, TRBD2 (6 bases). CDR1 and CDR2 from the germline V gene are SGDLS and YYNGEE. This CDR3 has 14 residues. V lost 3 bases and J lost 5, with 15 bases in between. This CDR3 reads CASSGSGTSNEQYF. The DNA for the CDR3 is TGTGCCAGCAGCGGATCCGGGACTTCCAACGAGCAGTACTTC.

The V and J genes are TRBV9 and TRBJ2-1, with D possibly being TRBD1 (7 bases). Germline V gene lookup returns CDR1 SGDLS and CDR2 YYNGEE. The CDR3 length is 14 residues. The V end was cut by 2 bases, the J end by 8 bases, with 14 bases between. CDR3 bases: TGTGCCAGCAGCGTCGGAGGGGGCAACGATGAGCAGTTCTTC. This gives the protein CASSVGGGNDEQFF.

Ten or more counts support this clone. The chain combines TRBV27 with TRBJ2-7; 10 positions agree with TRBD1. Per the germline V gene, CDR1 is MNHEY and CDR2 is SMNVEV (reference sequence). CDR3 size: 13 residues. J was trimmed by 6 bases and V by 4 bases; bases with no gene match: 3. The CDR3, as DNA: TGTGCCAGCAGTTGGGGACAGGGGCGCGAGCAGTACTTC. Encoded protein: CASSWGQGREQYF.

CDR3 in amino acids: CASSQDLGWGRGKPTYEQYF. The CDR3 DNA follows: TGCGCCAGCAGCCAAGATCTAGGGTGGGGCAGGGGGAAACCCACCTACGAGCAGTACTTC. The chain uses TRBV4-1 and TRBJ2-7, with 7 bases matching TRBD1. This CDR3 spans 20 amino acids. The V segment lost 0 bases and the J segment 2 bases; nucleotides outside the gene matches: 19. Germline V gene data show CDR1 as MGHRA and CDR2 as YSYEKL.

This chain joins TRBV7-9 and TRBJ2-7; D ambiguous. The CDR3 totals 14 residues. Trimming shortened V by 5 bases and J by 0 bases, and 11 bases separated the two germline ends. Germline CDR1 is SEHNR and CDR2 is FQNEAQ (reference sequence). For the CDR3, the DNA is TGTGCCAGCAGCGCCTCCCCGGGCTCCTACGAGCAGTACTTC. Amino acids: CASSASPGSYEQYF.

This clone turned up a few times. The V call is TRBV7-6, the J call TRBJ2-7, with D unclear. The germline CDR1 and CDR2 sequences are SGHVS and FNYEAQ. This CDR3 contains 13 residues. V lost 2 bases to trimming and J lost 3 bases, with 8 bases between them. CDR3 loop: CASSLPPSYEQYF. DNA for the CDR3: TGTGCCAGCAGCTTACCCCCCAGCTACGAGCAGTACTTC. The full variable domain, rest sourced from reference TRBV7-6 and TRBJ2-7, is GAGVSQSPRYKVTKRGQDVALRCDPISGHVSLYWYRQALGQGPEFLTYFNYEAQQDKSGLPNDRFSAERPEGSISTLTIQRTEQRDSAMYRCASSLPPSYEQYFGPGTRLTVT.

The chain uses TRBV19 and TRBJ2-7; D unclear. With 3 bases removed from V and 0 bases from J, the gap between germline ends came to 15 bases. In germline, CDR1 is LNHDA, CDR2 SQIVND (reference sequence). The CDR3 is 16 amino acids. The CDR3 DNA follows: TGTGCCAGTAGTATTGGCAGAACCTTAAGCTCCTACGAGCAGTACTTC. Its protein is CASSIGRTLSSYEQYF. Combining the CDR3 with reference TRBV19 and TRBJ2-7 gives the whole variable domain DGGITQSPKYLFRKEGQNVTLSCEQNLNHDAMYWYRQDPGQGLRLIYYSQIVNDFQKGDIAEGYSVSREKKESFPLTVTSAQKNPTAFYLCASSIGRTLSSYEQYFGPGTRLTVT.

This CDR3 reads CASSLQGHYGYTF. The CDR3 DNA reads as TGTGCCAGCAGTTTACAGGGCCACTATGGCTACACCTTC. This sequence joins TRBV6-5 and TRBJ1-2; a weak D match, TRBD1 (6 bases). The germline V gene has CDR1 MNHEY and CDR2 SVGAGI. Trimming took 4 bases from V and 3 from J, leaving 9 bases between them. The CDR3 runs to 13 residues.